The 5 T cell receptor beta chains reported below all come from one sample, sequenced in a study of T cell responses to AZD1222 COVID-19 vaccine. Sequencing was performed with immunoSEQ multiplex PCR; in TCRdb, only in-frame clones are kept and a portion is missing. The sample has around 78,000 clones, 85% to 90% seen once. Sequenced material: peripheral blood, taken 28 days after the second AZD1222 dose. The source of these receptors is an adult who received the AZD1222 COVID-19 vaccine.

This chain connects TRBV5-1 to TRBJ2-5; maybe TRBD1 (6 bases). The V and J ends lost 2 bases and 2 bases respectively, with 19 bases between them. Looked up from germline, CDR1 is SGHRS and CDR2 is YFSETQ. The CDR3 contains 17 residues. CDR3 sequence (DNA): TGCGCCAGCAGCTTCCTCCTGGGGGCAATGGGTCAAGAGACCCAGTACTTC. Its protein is CASSFLLGAMGQETQYF.

The CDR3 loop is CASSQAAGNRYNEQFF. The CDR3 DNA follows: TGCGCCAGCAGCCAAGCGGCGGGTAACAGATACAATGAGCAGTTCTTC. J is TRBJ2-1 and V is TRBV4-1; TRBD2 might be the D (5 bases). CDR3 length equals 16 residues. Per germline, CDR1 MGHRA and CDR2 YSYEKL. The ends were cut back, 1 base at V and 4 bases at J, with 14 bases in the middle.

DNA for the CDR3: TGCGCCAGCAGCCAACAGGGGGTGGGAGCTTTCTTT. This gives the protein CASSQQGVGAFF. V is TRBV4-3 and J is TRBJ1-1, with 7 bases matching TRBD1. The germline V gene has CDR1 LGHNA and CDR2 YSLEER. CDR3 length: 12 residues. V lost 2 bases to trimming and J lost 10 bases; unmatched junction nucleotides: 4.

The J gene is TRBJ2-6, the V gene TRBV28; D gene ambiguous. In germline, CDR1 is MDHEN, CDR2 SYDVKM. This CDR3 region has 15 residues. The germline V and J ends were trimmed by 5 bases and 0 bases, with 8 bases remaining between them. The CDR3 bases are TGTGCCAGCAGTCAGGACGGCTCTGGGGCCAACGTCCTGACTTTC. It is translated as CASSQDGSGANVLTF.

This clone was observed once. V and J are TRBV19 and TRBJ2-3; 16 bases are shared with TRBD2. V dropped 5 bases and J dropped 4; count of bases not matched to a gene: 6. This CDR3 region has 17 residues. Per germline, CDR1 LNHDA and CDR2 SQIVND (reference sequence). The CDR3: CASSGTGTSGGADTQYF. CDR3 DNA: TGTGCCAGTAGTGGAACCGGGACTAGCGGGGGGGCAGATACGCAGTATTTT. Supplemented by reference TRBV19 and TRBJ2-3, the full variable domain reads DGGITQSPKYLFRKEGQNVTLSCEQNLNHDAMYWYRQDPGQGLRLIYYSQIVNDFQKGDIAEGYSVSREKKESFPLTVTSAQKNPTAFYLCASSGTGTSGGADTQYFGPGTRLTVL.